The 9 T cell receptor beta chains reported below all come from one sample, sequenced in a study of regulatory T cells in long-lasting Graves disease. The time point: newly diagnosed GD, antithyroid drugs for less than 3 months. PBMCs were the source of the RNA used for TCR sequencing. Arm-PCR of CDR3 regions and iRepertoire HTBI primers were the basis on which TCR beta libraries were built. TCRdb re-derived calls from the multiplex PCR reads in MiXCR, one entry per CDR3 protein. The sample records about 460,000 distinct CDR3 sequences, around 13% being singletons. The same data also went into a second study, on T cells in Graves' hyperthyroidism and ophthalmopathy.

Sequenced material: peripheral blood mononuclear cells (PBMCs), taken at new diagnosis, from a patient treated with antithyroid drugs. These receptors originate from a woman between 50 and 59 years old with Graves disease.

A few counts support this clonotype. The chain uses TRBV24-1 and TRBJ2-2, with TRBD1 matching over 10 bases. The CDR3 spans 15 residues. V lost 2 bases and J lost 7; bases outside the gene matches: 3. Germline assignment: CDR1 KGHDR and CDR2 SFDVKD. The CDR3 protein is CATSDSGTGVGELFF. The CDR3 nucleotides are TGTGCCACCAGTGATTCCGGGACAGGGGTCGGGGAGCTGTTTTTT.

This clonotype showed up just a few times. The rearrangement links TRBV2 to TRBJ2-7; TRBD1 matches at 12 bases. V was clipped by 7 bases and J by 5 bases; unmatched bases: 6. Germline CDR1 is SNHLY and CDR2 is FYNNEI. The CDR3 runs to 14 residues. CDR3 sequence: CASKPGTGGDEQYF. The CDR3, as DNA: TGTGCCAGCAAGCCCGGGACAGGGGGCGACGAGCAGTACTTC.

This clonotype was found many times. This chain uses TRBV27 with TRBJ2-7; TRBD2 aligns across 8 bases. This CDR3 has 15 residues. CDR1 is MNHEY and CDR2 is SMNVEV in the germline V gene (reference sequence). With 3 bases clipped from V and 2 bases from J, the junction kept 6 bases outside the gene matches. DNA for the CDR3: TGTGCCAGCAGTTTCTCGGGACTAGGGACCTACGAGCAGTACTTC. Translating it yields CASSFSGLGTYEQYF.

In this sample, this clonotype turned up once. A much larger clone lies a single base off, so this may be a read error. This chain links TRBV5-1 with TRBJ2-7; weak D call: TRBD1 (5 bases). This CDR3 has 14 residues. Trimming took off 7 bases at V and 2 bases at J, with 16 bases between the two ends. Germline V gene lookup returns CDR1 SGHRS and CDR2 YFSETQ. In DNA, the CDR3 is TGCGCCAGCGGCCCACAGACAGAGACCTACGAGCAGTACTTC. Translating it yields CASGPQTETYEQYF.

The DNA for the CDR3 is TGTGCCAGTAGTATCGGACTAGTCAATGAGCAGTTCTTC. Residues: CASSIGLVNEQFF. This chain links TRBV19 with TRBJ2-1, with 7 bases lining up with TRBD2. Unmatched junction bases numbered 2, after V lost 3 bases and J lost 6 bases. The CDR3 spans 13 residues. Germline V gene data show CDR1 as LNHDA and CDR2 as SQIVND (reference sequence).

This clonotype showed up many times. This rearrangement joins TRBV10-3 to TRBJ1-1, with 9 nucleotides matching TRBD1. J lost 7 bases, V lost 7 bases, and 10 bases had no gene match. Per germline, CDR1 ENHRY and CDR2 SYGVKD. The CDR3 is 14 amino acids. The DNA for the CDR3 is TGTGCCATCAAGGCGGGACAGGGCAACGGTGAAGCTTTCTTT. Protein: CAIKAGQGNGEAFF.

The chain has TRBV5-6 and TRBJ2-6; the D gene could be TRBD1 or TRBD2 (5 bases each). CDR3 length: 18 residues. Looked up from germline, CDR1 is SGHDT and CDR2 is YYEEEE. Trimming took 3 bases from V and 0 from J, leaving 16 bases between them. CDR3 bases: TGTGCCAGCAGCTCCCCCGGGGCAGGGACCTCTGGGGCCAACGTCCTGACTTTC. Encoded protein: CASSSPGAGTSGANVLTF. Filled out from reference TRBV5-6 and TRBJ2-6, the complete variable domain reads DAGVTQSPTHLIKTRGQQVTLRCSPKSGHDTVSWYQQALGQGPQFIFQYYEEEERQRGNFPDRFSGHQFPNYSSELNVNALLLGDSALYLCASSSPGAGTSGANVLTFGAGSRLTVL.

This clonotype was picked up a small number of times. In nucleotides, the CDR3 is TGTGCCAGCAGTACCGTCTTAGCGGGTGAGCAGTTCTTC. This translates into CASSTVLAGEQFF. V gene TRBV6-1 combines with J gene TRBJ2-1; 7 bases agree with TRBD2. Germline V CDR1 and CDR2: MNHNS, SASEGT. With 5 bases clipped from V and 9 bases from J, the junction kept 7 bases outside the gene matches. There are 13 residues in the CDR3.

Remarks on this clonotype: This may stem from a read error, because a much larger clone lies one nucleotide away. The rearrangement links TRBV11-1 to TRBJ2-1; TRBD2 agrees at 9 bases. This CDR3 has 15 amino acids. Germline V gene lookup returns CDR1 SGHAT and CDR2 FQDESV (reference sequence). J gave up 7 bases and V 5 bases, and 9 bases lay outside the gene matches. This CDR3 is CASSLPAGGWNEQFF. The CDR3 DNA reads as TGTGCCAGCAGCCTACCAGCGGGAGGTTGGAATGAGCAGTTCTTC.